The TCR beta chain under discussion was sequenced for a study of CD8 T cells in ankylosing spondylitis. The study, taken as a whole, reports: Seemingly characteristic of ankylosing spondylitis blood was a TCR beta motif consisting of under ten highly homologous variants.

V shed 5 bases and J 8 bases; nucleotides not matched to a gene: 5. The CDR3 is made up of 13 amino acids. Germline loops: CDR1 SSHAT, CDR2 FNYEAQ (reference sequence). Comment on this clonotype: Antigen: not known.

TCRdb redid the calling of the 5' RACE reads with MiXCR, one entry per CDR3 protein. This sample has 330,000 or so distinct CDR3 sequences, with approximately 8% found just once. The sequence was collected from a male donor with ankylosing spondylitis. The sequencing sample was made of blood, either unsorted or a sorted T cell fraction (not recorded which). V usage is TRBV7-7 and J usage is TRBJ2-1, with 8 bases aligning to TRBD1. CDR3 amino acids: CASSMDRVDEQFF. DNA of the CDR3: TGTGCCAGCAGCATGGACAGGGTGGATGAGCAGTTCTTC.